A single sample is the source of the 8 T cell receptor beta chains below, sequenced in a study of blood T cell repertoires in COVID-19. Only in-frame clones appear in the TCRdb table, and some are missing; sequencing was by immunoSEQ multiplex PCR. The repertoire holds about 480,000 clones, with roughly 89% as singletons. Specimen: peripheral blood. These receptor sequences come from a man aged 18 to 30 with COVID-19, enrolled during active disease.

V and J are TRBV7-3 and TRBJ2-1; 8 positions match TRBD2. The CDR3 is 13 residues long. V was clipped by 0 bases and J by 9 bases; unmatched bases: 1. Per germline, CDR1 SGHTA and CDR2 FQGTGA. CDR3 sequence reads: CASSLTLAGEQFF. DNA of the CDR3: TGTGCCAGCAGCTTAACTCTAGCGGGTGAGCAGTTCTTC.

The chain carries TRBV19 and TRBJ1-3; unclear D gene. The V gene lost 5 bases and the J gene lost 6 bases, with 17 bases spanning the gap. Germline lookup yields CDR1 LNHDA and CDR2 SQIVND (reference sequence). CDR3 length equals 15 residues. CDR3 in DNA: TGTGCCAGTAGTGTGGTCCATTACTTGCCAAACACCATATATTTT. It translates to CASSVVHYLPNTIYF.

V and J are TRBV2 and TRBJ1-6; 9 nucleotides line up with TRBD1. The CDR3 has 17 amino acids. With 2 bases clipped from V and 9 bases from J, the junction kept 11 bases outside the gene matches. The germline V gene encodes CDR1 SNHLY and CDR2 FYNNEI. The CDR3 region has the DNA TGTGCCAGCAGTGAAATGGACAGGGGAGTACTGGGTTCACCCCTCCACTTT. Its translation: CASSEMDRGVLGSPLHF. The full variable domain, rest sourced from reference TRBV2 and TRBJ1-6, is EPEVTQTPSHQVTQMGQEVILRCVPISNHLYFYWYRQILGQKVEFLVSFYNNEISEKSEIFDDQFSVERPDGSNFTLKIRSTKLEDSAMYFCASSEMDRGVLGSPLHFGNGTRLTVT.

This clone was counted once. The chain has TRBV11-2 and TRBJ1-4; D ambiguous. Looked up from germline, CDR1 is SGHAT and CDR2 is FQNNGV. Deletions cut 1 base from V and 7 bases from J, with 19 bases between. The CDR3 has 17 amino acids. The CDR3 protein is CASSLVPFSTVGEKLFF. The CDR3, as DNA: TGTGCCAGCAGCTTAGTACCATTTAGCACCGTAGGTGAAAAACTGTTTTTT.

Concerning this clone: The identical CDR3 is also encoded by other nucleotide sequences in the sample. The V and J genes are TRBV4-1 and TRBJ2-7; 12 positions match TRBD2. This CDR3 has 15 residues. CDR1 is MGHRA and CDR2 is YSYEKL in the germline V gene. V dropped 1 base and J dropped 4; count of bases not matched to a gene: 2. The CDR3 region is CASSQGLAGVYEQYF. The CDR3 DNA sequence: TGCGCCAGCAGCCAAGGACTAGCGGGAGTTTACGAGCAGTACTTC.

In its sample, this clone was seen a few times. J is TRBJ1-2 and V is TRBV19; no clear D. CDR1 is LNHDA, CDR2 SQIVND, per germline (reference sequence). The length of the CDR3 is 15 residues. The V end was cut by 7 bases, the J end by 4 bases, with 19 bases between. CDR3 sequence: CASITSPTRGYGYTF. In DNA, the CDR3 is TGTGCCAGTATTACGAGTCCCACACGGGGCTATGGCTACACCTTC.

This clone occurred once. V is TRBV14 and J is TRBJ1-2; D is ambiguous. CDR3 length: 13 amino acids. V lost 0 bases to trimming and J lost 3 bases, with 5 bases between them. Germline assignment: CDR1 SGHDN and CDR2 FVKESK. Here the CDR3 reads CASSQDIYYGYTF. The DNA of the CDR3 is TGTGCCAGCAGCCAAGACATTTACTATGGCTACACCTTC. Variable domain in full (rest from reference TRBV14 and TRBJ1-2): EAGVTQFPSHSVIEKGQTVTLRCDPISGHDNLYWYRRVMGKEIKFLLHFVKESKQDESGMPNNRFLAERTGGTYSTLKVQPAELEDSGVYFCASSQDIYYGYTFGSGTRLTVV.

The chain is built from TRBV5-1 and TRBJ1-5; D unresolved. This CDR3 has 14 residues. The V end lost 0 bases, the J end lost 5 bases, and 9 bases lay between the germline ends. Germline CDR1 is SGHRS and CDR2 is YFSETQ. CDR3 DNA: TGCGCCAGCAGCTTGGCCGGAGCGGATCAGCCCCAGCATTTT. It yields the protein CASSLAGADQPQHF.